The 29 T cell receptor beta chains below were found in one sample sequenced in a study of T-cell memory formation after mild COVID-19 (dated by TCRdb to 2020 to 2022). The library was produced with 5' RACE. The sequencer was an Illumina NovaSeq 6000. TCRdb trimmed public reads at Q25 via fastp, called clones via MiXCR and kept in-frame beta chains. One record per CDR3 amino acid sequence lists the most common genes and DNA. The sample data list fewer than 700,000 distinct CDR3 sequences, and roughly 22% of these were observed just once. The ten most abundant clones make up roughly 9.1% of the sample. The sample taken for sequencing was PBMCs or a T cell subset sorted from them (not recorded which). Every receptor here comes from an adult woman who had mild COVID-19 (a few samples of this study predate the infection). The sample titles of this study are shuffled in the database, so cell type and time point are left out; the donor was told from shared clones.

The V and J genes are TRBV6-1 and TRBJ2-1; D remains ambiguous. The CDR3 has 14 amino acids. With 2 bases removed from V and 6 bases from J, the gap between germline ends came to 11 bases. Per germline, CDR1 MNHNS and CDR2 SASEGT. CDR3: CASSELAAGNEQFF. The CDR3 nucleotides read TGTGCCAGCAGTGAATTGGCGGCAGGCAATGAGCAGTTCTTC.

This chain links TRBV12-3 or TRBV12-4 with TRBJ2-1; 14 positions agree with TRBD2. V lost 7 bases, J lost 3 bases, and 2 bases stayed unmatched. The length of the CDR3 is 15 residues. The chain's CDR3 is CASTGTSGSYNEQFF. The CDR3 nucleotides read TGTGCCAGCACCGGGACTAGCGGGAGCTACAATGAGCAGTTCTTC.

In its sample, this clonotype was seen many times. The chain carries TRBV7-9 and TRBJ1-2, with 9 positions matching TRBD1. The germline gives CDR1 SEHNR, CDR2 FQNEAQ (reference sequence). CDR3 size: 15 residues. The J segment lost 4 bases and the V segment lost 5 bases, leaving 8 bases of the junction unmatched. The CDR3 sequence: CASSPMDRGLYGYTF. The CDR3 DNA reads as TGTGCCAGCAGCCCAATGGACAGGGGCCTCTATGGCTACACCTTC.

The rearrangement uses TRBV7-9 and TRBJ2-7; D tentatively fits TRBD1 or TRBD2 (5 bases each). The V gene's germline CDR1 is SEHNR and CDR2 FQNEAQ (reference sequence). V lost 3 bases and J 1 base, leaving 10 bases between the germline ends. This CDR3 contains 14 residues. The CDR3: CASSFPGPSYEQYF. The DNA of the CDR3 is TGTGCCAGCAGCTTCCCGGGACCATCCTACGAGCAGTACTTC.

The genes are TRBV4-3 and TRBJ2-7; possible D gene TRBD2, 5 bases. The CDR3 extends over 16 amino acids. Trimming pared 0 bases from V and 2 bases from J, leaving 14 bases between. CDR1 is LGHNA and CDR2 is YSLEER in the germline V gene. CDR3 loop: CASSQDSGVLTYEQYF. In DNA form, the CDR3 reads TGCGCCAGCAGCCAAGATTCCGGGGTCCTAACCTACGAGCAGTACTTC.

The V call is TRBV5-1, the J call TRBJ2-7; perhaps TRBD1 as D (6 bases). Germline-derived CDR1 and CDR2 are SGHRS and YFSETQ. The V end lost 4 bases, the J end lost 0 bases, and 14 bases lay between the germline ends. CDR3 length equals 15 residues. The CDR3 coding sequence is TGCGCCAGCAGCGGCGGACAGAGGAGCTCCTACGAGCAGTACTTC. This translates into CASSGGQRSSYEQYF.

This clonotype was counted only a few times. The chain has TRBV11-2 and TRBJ2-4, with 12 bases matching TRBD1. The germline V gene encodes CDR1 SGHAT and CDR2 FQNNGV. The CDR3 has 15 amino acids. V gave up 7 bases and J gave up 8 bases; unmatched junction bases: 9. CDR3 in DNA: TGTGCCAGCACCTCGTTTGGGACAGGGGGCTACATTCAGTACTTC. It encodes CASTSFGTGGYIQYF. Using reference TRBV11-2 and TRBJ2-4 for the parts outside the CDR3, the full variable domain is EAGVAQSPRYKIIEKRQSVAFWCNPISGHATLYWYQQILGQGPKLLIQFQNNGVVDDSQLPKDRFSAERLKGVDSTLKIQPAKLEDSAVYLCASTSFGTGGYIQYFGAGTRLSVL.

The CDR3 protein is CASSRTAGSPYEQYF. The CDR3 coding sequence is TGTGCCAGCAGCCGTACCGCGGGGAGCCCCTACGAGCAGTACTTC. The chain joins TRBV11-1 to TRBJ2-7, with a tentative D call TRBD2 (6 bases). The germline CDR1 and CDR2 sequences are SGHAT and FQDESV (reference sequence). This CDR3 spans 15 amino acids. V was cut by 5 bases and J by 2 bases, with 16 bases left in between.

The chain couples TRBV25-1 to TRBJ2-1; D unclear. Germline V gene data show CDR1 as MGHDK and CDR2 as SYGVNS. The CDR3 spans 15 residues. Trimming left V 5 bases short and J 3 bases short, with 14 bases between. The CDR3 coding sequence is TGTGCCAGCAGTTCGGACCGATCGAACTACAATGAGCAGTTCTTC. Its translation: CASSSDRSNYNEQFF.

The chain uses TRBV9 and TRBJ1-1; D may be TRBD1 (6 bases). Germline loops: CDR1 SGDLS, CDR2 YYNGEE. The ends were cut back, 0 bases at V and 5 bases at J, with 14 bases in the middle. This CDR3 region has 15 residues. The CDR3 DNA sequence: TGTGCCAGCAGCGTAGCTTGGGGGCGGAATACTGAAGCTTTCTTT. It encodes CASSVAWGRNTEAFF.

V gene TRBV19 combines with J gene TRBJ2-1, with TRBD2 identical over 10 bases. The J segment lost 8 bases and the V segment lost 3 bases, leaving 10 bases of the junction unmatched. Germline V CDR1 and CDR2: LNHDA, SQIVND (reference sequence). CDR3 size: 16 residues. CDR3 sequence reads: CASSITSASGSYEQFF. CDR3 DNA: TGTGCCAGTAGTATTACATCGGCTAGCGGGAGTTATGAGCAGTTCTTC.

The chain has TRBV4-1 and TRBJ1-1; no definite D call. Germline assignment: CDR1 MGHRA and CDR2 YSYEKL. The CDR3 runs to 13 residues. Trimming took off 2 bases at V and 3 bases at J, with 7 bases between the two ends. The CDR3 here is CASSQSQDTEAFF. In DNA form, the CDR3 reads TGCGCCAGCAGCCAATCGCAGGACACTGAAGCTTTCTTT.

This clonotype has only a few counts. A read error may produce the germline difference seen at one junction end. The rearrangement uses TRBV4-3 and TRBJ2-7; D uncertain. CDR3 length: 15 amino acids. Germline CDR1 is LGHNA and CDR2 is YSLEER. The CDR3 DNA reads as TGCGCCAGCAGACAAGGGTTAGGGTACCTAAGCGAGCAGTACTTC. This codes for CASRQGLGYLSEQYF.

This clonotype was seen only a few times. This chain links TRBV9 with TRBJ2-5, with D possibly being TRBD2 (6 bases). Trimming pared 4 bases from V and 5 bases from J, leaving 15 bases between. CDR1 and CDR2 from the germline V gene are SGDLS and YYNGEE. CDR3 length: 14 amino acids. CDR3 nucleotide sequence: TGTGCCAGCAGCCAAGGAGGGGCTGGGGAGACCCAGTACTTC. It translates to CASSQGGAGETQYF.

V is TRBV6-5 and J is TRBJ1-2, with D possibly TRBD1 on 5 matching bases. V was trimmed by 6 bases and J by 8 bases, leaving 22 bases between them. CDR1 and CDR2 (germline): MNHEY, SVGAGI. This CDR3 comprises 15 residues. CDR3 nucleotide sequence: TGTGCCAGCAGATCTTCCCGGGGCCAGCCCTTGGGCTACACCTTC. Translating gives CASRSSRGQPLGYTF.

The chain combines TRBV7-3 with TRBJ2-5, with a weak D call TRBD1 (8 bases). This CDR3 is 17 amino acids long. CDR1 SGHTA and CDR2 FQGTGA come from the germline V gene. Trimming shortened V by 2 bases and J by 2 bases, and 18 bases separated the two germline ends. The CDR3: CASSLPGGTGDQETQYF. DNA of the CDR3: TGTGCCAGCAGCTTACCCGGGGGGACAGGAGATCAAGAGACCCAGTACTTC.

This chain connects TRBV7-9 to TRBJ2-1, with 9 bases aligning to TRBD2. V gave up 7 bases and J gave up 3 bases; unmatched junction bases: 7. This CDR3 region has 15 residues. CDR1 and CDR2 (germline): SEHNR, FQNEAQ (reference sequence). CDR3 sequence reads: CASIISGRYYNEQFF. The CDR3 DNA is TGTGCCAGCATCATTAGCGGGAGATACTACAATGAGCAGTTCTTC.

This clonotype was seen more than once but under ten times. V is TRBV6-1 and J is TRBJ2-1; a weak D match, TRBD1 (5 bases). This CDR3 has 17 amino acids. Germline V gene lookup returns CDR1 MNHNS and CDR2 SASEGT. Trimming took off 9 bases at V and 1 base at J, with 22 bases between the two ends. The DNA for the CDR3 is TGTGCCAGAGGGGTTGTCGGAACGAAAGGGTCCTACAATGAGCAGTTCTTC. This translates into CARGVVGTKGSYNEQFF.

This clonotype was seen a few times. The chain is built from TRBV7-3 and TRBJ2-3; 9 bases line up with TRBD2. The CDR3 is 16 amino acids. In germline, CDR1 is SGHTA, CDR2 FQGTGA. The junction had 3 bases not matched to a gene; V was cut back by 1 base and J by 1 base. The CDR3, as DNA: TGTGCCAGCAGCTTAAGGGTAGCGGGGGGCACAGATACGCAGTATTTT. Residues: CASSLRVAGGTDTQYF.

This clonotype showed up just a few times. The rearrangement joins TRBV3-1 to TRBJ2-5; maybe TRBD2 (6 bases). The CDR3 is 15 residues long. Germline CDR1 is LGHDT and CDR2 is YNNKEL (reference sequence). The V and J ends lost 0 bases and 5 bases respectively, with 13 bases between them. CDR3 nucleotides: TGTGCCAGCAGCCAAGATTTCGGGGGAGTTGAGACCCAGTACTTC. Translating gives CASSQDFGGVETQYF.

The chain employs TRBV12-3 or TRBV12-4 and TRBJ2-3, with D possibly being TRBD1 (8 bases). CDR3 length: 16 residues. Trimming took 6 bases from V and 0 from J, leaving 16 bases between them. CDR3 amino acids: CASSRGGDRSTDTQYF. In nucleotides, the CDR3 is TGTGCCAGCAGCCGTGGGGGGGACAGGAGCACAGATACGCAGTATTTT.

The rearrangement links TRBV12-3 or TRBV12-4 to TRBJ1-1, with D perhaps TRBD1 (6 bases). The CDR3 length is 13 residues. The ends were cut back, 6 bases at V and 6 bases at J, with 14 bases in the middle. CDR3 region: CASSPGQFPEAFF. DNA for the CDR3: TGTGCCAGCAGCCCCGGACAGTTTCCTGAAGCTTTCTTT.

The V call is TRBV9, the J call TRBJ2-5, with D tentatively TRBD1 (6 bases). The CDR3 runs to 14 residues. Germline V gene lookup returns CDR1 SGDLS and CDR2 YYNGEE. Trimming left V 3 bases short and J 1 base short, with 10 bases between. CDR3 residues: CASSEGDGQETQYF. CDR3 sequence (DNA): TGTGCCAGCAGCGAGGGGGACGGCCAAGAGACCCAGTACTTC.

V gene TRBV28 combines with J gene TRBJ2-3; D is undetermined. V shed 4 bases and J shed 7 bases, with 9 bases lying between them. The germline gives CDR1 MDHEN, CDR2 SYDVKM. The CDR3 sequence is 12 residues long. The CDR3, as DNA: TGTGCCAGCAGTTCTCGACCACATACGCAGTATTTT. Amino acids: CASSSRPHTQYF.

The J gene is TRBJ2-1, the V gene TRBV12-3 or TRBV12-4, with 14 positions matching TRBD2. The V gene end was trimmed by 0 bases and the J gene end by 9 bases; junction bases not matched to a gene: 1. CDR3 size: 15 residues. The DNA of the CDR3 is TGTGCCAGCAGTTTAGCCGGGACTAGCGGGGGTGAGCAGTTCTTC. Protein product: CASSLAGTSGGEQFF.

The chain has TRBV29-1 and TRBJ2-2, with D perhaps given as TRBD1 or TRBD2 (6 bases each). The V and J ends lost 2 bases and 4 bases respectively, with 14 bases between them. The germline CDR1 and CDR2 sequences are SQVTM and ANQGSEA. The CDR3 covers 15 residues. The CDR3 here is CSVEMGGAGTGELFF. The CDR3 DNA reads as TGCAGCGTTGAAATGGGGGGCGCGGGCACCGGGGAGCTGTTTTTT.

This chain joins TRBV5-1 and TRBJ2-7; the D gene is possibly TRBD1 (6 bases). Germline loops: CDR1 SGHRS, CDR2 YFSETQ. This CDR3 has 12 residues. Trimming removed 0 bases from V and 6 bases from J, with 7 bases in between. The CDR3 DNA reads TGCGCCAGCAGCTTGGAGGGGGTCGAGCAGTACTTC. As protein: CASSLEGVEQYF. The whole variable domain, remainder taken from reference TRBV5-1 and TRBJ2-7, is KAGVTQTPRYLIKTRGQQVTLSCSPISGHRSVSWYQQTPGQGLQFLFEYFSETQRNKGNFPGRFSGRQFSNSRSEMNVSTLELGDSALYLCASSLEGVEQYFGPGTRLTVT.

This sequence joins TRBV5-4 and TRBJ2-3; TRBD2 matches 14 bases. The ends lost 3 bases at V and 3 bases at J; junction bases unmatched: 6. Germline CDR1 and CDR2: SGHNT and YYREEE (reference sequence). This CDR3 spans 17 amino acids. DNA of the CDR3: TGTGCCAGCAGCTCCCCGACTAGCGGGAGGGGTACAGATACGCAGTATTTT. Protein: CASSSPTSGRGTDTQYF.

CDR3 in DNA: TGCAGCGTTGGGGCCCCGAGCTCCTACAATGAGCAGTTCTTC. Amino acid sequence: CSVGAPSSYNEQFF. The gene calls are TRBV29-1 and TRBJ2-1; D ambiguous. The CDR3 is 14 amino acids. The ends were cut back, 4 bases at V and 0 bases at J, with 10 bases in the middle. Germline-derived CDR1 and CDR2 are SQVTM and ANQGSEA.